This T cell receptor (beta chain) was recovered during a study of T cells in Graves' hyperthyroidism and ophthalmopathy. This clonotype was detected many times. Its antigen is as yet unknown. One junction end disagrees with the germline gene, perhaps due to a read error. Overall study findings and caveats: A 13 V-J signature model discriminated ophthalmopathy versus stable hyperthyroidism.

This CDR3 is 14 amino acids long. Germline V gene sequence: CDR1 MNHEY, CDR2 SVGAGI. Clinicians diagnosed patients from clinical symptoms, serum thyroxine and TRAb, thyroid ultrasound and orbital computed tomography. Source material for PBMCs was about 10 ml fresh peripheral blood. Authors of the study amplified TCR beta CDR3 regions from RNA transcripts. The study used the HTBI primer set for a first-round RT-PCR of the TCR CDR3. One entry per CDR3 protein results from TCRdb running MiXCR on the multiplex PCR reads. The sample consists of just under 750,000 distinct CDR3 sequences, about a third of them appearing once.

This receptor was identified in a woman between 35 and 50 years old with Graves' hyperthyroidism. The sample comprised blood. The gene calls are TRBV6-5 and TRBJ2-6; D is undetermined. Written as DNA, the CDR3 is TGTGCCAGTAGTTACAACTCTGGGGCCAACGTCCTGACTTTC. It yields the protein CASSYNSGANVLTF.